One and the same sample provided the 13 T cell receptor beta chains below, sequenced in a study of breast tumors, draining lymph nodes, adjacent tissues. Axillary draining lymph nodes of breast cancer patients supplied the node samples. TCRdb independently ran MiXCR on the multiplex PCR reads; one entry per CDR3 protein. This table holds roughly 120,000 distinct CDR3 sequences, approximately 20% found once. Source material: axillary lymph node tissue. Every receptor here comes from a female donor with breast cancer. Some clones in this sample may be carry-over from other donors' samples.

In its sample, this clonotype was seen once. This may be a read error, as it is one base from a much larger clone. Since the CDR3 does not end with the conserved phenylalanine or tryptophan, this likely comes from a read error. The chain links TRBV3-1 to TRBJ2-7; weak D call: TRBD2 (5 bases). The germline V gene encodes CDR1 LGHDT and CDR2 YNNKEL (reference sequence). The CDR3 sequence is 14 residues long. The V end lost 6 bases, the J end lost 7 bases, and 19 bases lay between the germline ends. CDR3 DNA: TGTGCCAGCAGATTCACTAGTTCGGATGGGGAGCAGTACTGC. This encodes CASRFTSSDGEQYC.

This clonotype was observed a single time. The chain has TRBV18 and TRBJ2-2; D possibly corresponds to TRBD1 (5 bases). V lost 1 base and J lost 4, with 10 bases in between. Germline loops: CDR1 KGHSH, CDR2 LQKENI. This CDR3 spans 15 amino acids. The CDR3 region is CASSPRGLGTGELFF. The CDR3 DNA reads TGTGCCAGCTCACCACGGGGCCTAGGCACCGGGGAGCTGTTTTTT.

The table lists this clonotype with many counts. The chain combines TRBV10-3 with TRBJ2-5, with 10 bases fitting TRBD1. Looked up from germline, CDR1 is ENHRY and CDR2 is SYGVKD. This CDR3 has 16 residues. J gave up 5 bases and V 2 bases, and 8 bases lay outside the gene matches. CDR3: CAISEAGQGSVETQYF. The CDR3 region has the DNA TGTGCCATCAGTGAGGCGGGACAGGGGTCAGTGGAGACCCAGTACTTC.

This clonotype was picked up many times. The chain combines TRBV27 with TRBJ1-4, with 8 nucleotides matching TRBD1. Per germline, CDR1 MNHEY and CDR2 SMNVEV (reference sequence). Trimming at V came to 5 bases and at J to 7 bases, leaving 3 bases not matched to a gene. CDR3 length equals 13 residues. In DNA, the CDR3 is TGTGCCAGCAGTCCCGGGACAGGTGAAAAACTGTTTTTT. It encodes CASSPGTGEKLFF.

The chain couples TRBV20-1 to TRBJ1-1, with D hard to call. Germline CDR1 is DFQATT and CDR2 is SNEGSKA (reference sequence). The CDR3 consists of 16 residues. V shed 2 bases and J shed 1 base, with 17 bases lying between them. CDR3 sequence: CSARLTGGRKNTEAFF. The CDR3 DNA reads TGCAGTGCTAGACTGACCGGAGGACGGAAGAACACTGAAGCTTTCTTT.

Turning to this clonotype: A much larger clonotype is one base distant, so this may be a read error. The genes are TRBV6-1 and TRBJ2-3; either TRBD1 or TRBD2 may supply D (6 bases each). The length of the CDR3 is 13 residues. Per germline, CDR1 MNHNS and CDR2 SASEGT. V shed 8 bases and J shed 7 bases, with 16 bases lying between them. This CDR3 is CASRSGGTNTQYF. CDR3 coding DNA: TGTGCCAGCCGCTCTGGGGGGACAAATACGCAGTATTTT.

V usage is TRBV5-4 and J usage is TRBJ1-4, with D unclear. Germline V lookup: CDR1 SGHNT, CDR2 YYREEE (reference sequence). V was pared by 0 bases and J by 5 bases, with 11 bases between. This CDR3 region has 15 residues. Written as DNA, the CDR3 is TGTGCCAGCAGCTTGGCCGGAGGAAGGAATGAAAAACTGTTTTTT. It is translated as CASSLAGGRNEKLFF.

This clonotype was counted many times. The rearrangement joins TRBV5-1 to TRBJ2-1; 13 nucleotides agree with TRBD2. J gave up 6 bases and V 3 bases, and 3 bases lay outside the gene matches. The CDR3 runs 15 residues. Looked up from germline, CDR1 is SGHRS and CDR2 is YFSETQ. CDR3 nucleotides: TGCGCCAGCAGCTCACTAGCGGGGGGGCCCAATGAGCAGTTCTTC. Protein product: CASSSLAGGPNEQFF. The variable domain in full, completed from reference TRBV5-1 and TRBJ2-1, reads KAGVTQTPRYLIKTRGQQVTLSCSPISGHRSVSWYQQTPGQGLQFLFEYFSETQRNKGNFPGRFSGRQFSNSRSEMNVSTLELGDSALYLCASSSLAGGPNEQFFGPGTRLTVL.

Ten or more counts support this clonotype. This rearrangement joins TRBV6-6 to TRBJ1-2; 7 bases line up with TRBD1. This CDR3 comprises 13 residues. V was clipped by 6 bases and J by 4 bases; unmatched bases: 5. CDR1 and CDR2 (germline): MNHNY, SVGAGI (reference sequence). For the CDR3, the DNA is TGTGCCAGCAGCCCTCGGACAGGCTATGGCTACACCTTC. Protein product: CASSPRTGYGYTF.

This clonotype was observed many times. This chain joins TRBV20-1 and TRBJ2-5, with TRBD2 matching over 7 bases. Per germline, CDR1 DFQATT and CDR2 SNEGSKA (reference sequence). J lost 4 bases, V lost 2 bases, and 16 bases had no gene match. The CDR3 runs to 17 residues. CDR3 sequence (DNA): TGCAGTGCTAGACCCCTGACTTGGGGGGGAAGTGGAGAGACCCAGTACTTC. As protein: CSARPLTWGGSGETQYF.

This clonotype was found once. The conserved phenylalanine or tryptophan normally closing the CDR3 is absent here, so this likely arose from a read error. This chain links TRBV19 with TRBJ2-4; the D is unclear. Trimming took 1 base from V and 8 from J, leaving 15 bases between them. Germline values: CDR1 LNHDA, CDR2 SQIVND (reference sequence). The CDR3 sequence is 15 residues long. CDR3 in amino acids: CASSIGPVAGDIQYC. The CDR3 nucleotides read TGTGCCAGTAGTATAGGGCCGGTAGCCGGCGACATTCAGTACTGC.

With respect to this clonotype: Since a much larger clone is just one base distant, this may be a read error. DNA of the CDR3: TGTACCATCAAAGATGCCACGGAAGAGACCCAGTACTTC. Its translation is CTIKDATEETQYF. The gene calls are TRBV10-3 and TRBJ2-5; D is uncertain. The CDR3 is 13 amino acids. Germline V CDR1 and CDR2: ENHRY, SYGVKD.

This clonotype showed up many times. The chain couples TRBV19 to TRBJ1-5; TRBD1 aligns across 10 bases. Unmatched junction bases numbered 5, after V lost 5 bases and J lost 1 base. This CDR3 has 16 residues. Germline V lookup: CDR1 LNHDA, CDR2 SQIVND (reference sequence). The CDR3 reads CASSDRGPYSNQPQHF. The CDR3 DNA reads TGTGCCAGTAGTGACAGGGGGCCTTACAGCAATCAGCCCCAGCATTTT. The full variable domain, in which reference TRBV19 and TRBJ1-5 provide the parts outside the CDR3, is DGGITQSPKYLFRKEGQNVTLSCEQNLNHDAMYWYRQDPGQGLRLIYYSQIVNDFQKGDIAEGYSVSREKKESFPLTVTSAQKNPTAFYLCASSDRGPYSNQPQHFGDGTRLSIL.